Listed below are T cell receptor beta chains from one sample, sequenced in a study of radiotherapy plus CTLA-4 blockade in lung cancer. Generated by immunoSEQ multiplex PCR, the TCRdb table keeps only in-frame clones and is missing some. There are about 77,000 clones in the sample; 70% to 80% occur only once, and 8% to 10% lies in the top ten. This sample comprised peripheral blood, obtained from a patient treated with radiotherapy plus ipilimumab. The receptors come from a human donor with non-small cell lung cancer whose response to radiotherapy plus ipilimumab could not be evaluated. The CDR3 runs from the conserved cysteine through the conserved F or W. D genes are given only for firm matches. Rows give clone size only sometimes, using once, few, many, or a class for an expanded clone.

>TRBV7-6|TRBJ2-5|.|TRBD1
TGTGCCAGCAGCTTAGTAAGGACAGGGGAGACCCAGTACTTC
CASSLVRTGETQYF
>TRBV6-5|TRBJ1-2|.|.
TGTGCCAGCATGGGGGGATATAACACGCGGGGTGGCTACACCTTC
CASMGGYNTRGGYTF
>TRBV30|TRBJ1-2|few|.
TGTGCCTGGAGAGATGAGGGCAGCAGGGGATTCTATGGCTACACCTTC
CAWRDEGSRGFYGYTF
>TRBV10-3|TRBJ1-1|.|.
TGTGCCATCAGTCCCACGGGTCCGAAGACTGAAGCTTTCTTT
CAISPTGPKTEAFF
>TRBV6-1|TRBJ1-4|many|.
TGTGCCAGCAGTGAGGTTCCGGGACATCTTGAAAAACTGTTTTTT
CASSEVPGHLEKLFF
>TRBV7-9|TRBJ1-1|.|.
TGTGCCAGCAGCTTGGCCTTTGAAAGCACTGAAGCTTTCTTT
CASSLAFESTEAFF
>TRBV6-1|TRBJ2-2|.|.
TGTGCCAGCAGGGGGGCCCAGGGGAGCACCGGGGAGCTGTTTTTT
CASRGAQGSTGELFF
>TRBV9|TRBJ1-2|.|TRBD1
TGTGCCAGCAGCGTAGTAGGTGACAGGGGTCGAGAAGGCTACACCTTC
CASSVVGDRGREGYTF
>TRBV7-3|TRBJ2-2|.|.
TGTGCCAGCAGCTTAAACGGCGGAGTGAGCACCGGGGAGCTGTTTTTT
CASSLNGGVSTGELFF
>TRBV5-1|TRBJ1-1|.|.
TGCGCCAGCAGCTTGGATACAAGGGACACGATGAACACTGAAGCTTTCTTT
CASSLDTRDTMNTEAFF
>TRBV5-6|TRBJ2-7|.|TRBD2
TGTGCCAGCAGCTTTGGGTGGACTAGCGGGAGCTCCTACGAGCAGTACTTC
CASSFGWTSGSSYEQYF
>TRBV5-4|TRBJ2-4|.|TRBD1
TGTGCCAGCAGCCATCGACAGGGGAAAAACATTCAGTACTTC
CASSHRQGKNIQYF
>TRBV27|TRBJ2-6|once|.
TGTGCCAGCAGTATCAACTCTGGGGCCAACGTCCTGACTTTC
CASSINSGANVLTF
>TRBV7-2|TRBJ1-2|.|TRBD1
TGTGCCAGCAGCTCTTACAGGGGTGGCTACACCTTC
CASSSYRGGYTF
>TRBV7-2|TRBJ2-7|.|TRBD1
TGTGCCAGCAGCTTAGCGCGCGGGACAGGGGGCGAGCAGTACTTC
CASSLARGTGGEQYF
>TRBV4-2|TRBJ2-3|.|TRBD2
TGTGCCAGCAGCCGCATCCCGGGACTAGCGGGAGGAGTGGATACGCAGTATTTT
CASSRIPGLAGGVDTQYF
>TRBV6-5|TRBJ2-3|.|TRBD1
TGTGCCAGCAGCCGAACAGGGGAAGATACGCAGTATTTT
CASSRTGEDTQYF
>TRBV5-6|TRBJ1-1|.|.
TGTGCCAGCAGCTTGATATGGCGGGCTGTGAACACTGAAGCTTTCTTT
CASSLIWRAVNTEAFF
>TRBV9|TRBJ1-1|.|.
TGTGCCAGCAGAGCCGCAACGGGGAACACTGAAGCTTTCTTT
CASRAATGNTEAFF
>TRBV25-1|TRBJ2-1|.|.
TGTGCCAGCTCCCCCGGACTCTACAATGAGCAGTTCTTC
CASSPGLYNEQFF
>TRBV5-1|TRBJ1-1|.|.
TGCGCCAGCAGCTTGGCAACAGGACGTTACGCTGAAGCTTTCTTT
CASSLATGRYAEAFF
>TRBV28|TRBJ1-6|.|TRBD1
TGTGCCAGCAGTTCACTACAGGGGTCCAGCAATTCACCCCTCCACTTT
CASSSLQGSSNSPLHF
>TRBV7-2|TRBJ1-2|.|.
TGTGCCAGCAGCTTAGAGGGGTCGGGGGACTATGGCTACACCTTC
CASSLEGSGDYGYTF
>TRBV10-1|TRBJ1-5|.|.
TGCGCCAGCAGTGCGTGGGGGGGCGCGGTTCAGCCCCAGCATTTT
CASSAWGGAVQPQHF
>TRBV25-1|TRBJ2-5|.|.
TGTGCCAGCAGTGAAGAAGGGGGGGGCTTGGAGACCCAGTACTTC
CASSEEGGGLETQYF
>TRBV11-2|TRBJ2-3|.|TRBD2
TGTGCCAGCAGCTTTGGACTAGCTTCCCCCACAGATACGCAGTATTTT
CASSFGLASPTDTQYF
>TRBV9|TRBJ1-1|.|.
TGTGCCAGCAGCATTGACACGAACACTGAAGCTTTCTTT
CASSIDTNTEAFF